A selection of T cell receptor beta chains follows, all from one sample in a study of T cells in Graves' hyperthyroidism and ophthalmopathy. Each CDR3 protein gets one entry after TCRdb re-called the multiplex PCR reads with MiXCR. The data show around 240,000 distinct CDR3 sequences, around 15% seen once. Material: blood. Source of these receptors: a woman younger than 35 with Graves' ophthalmopathy. Both conserved end residues are part of each CDR3. The order of the fields is V gene, J gene, CDR3 protein.

TRBV7-9,TRBJ2-5,CASSLGVLQETQYF
TRBV28,TRBJ1-1,CASREATEAFF
TRBV20-1,TRBJ2-7,CSATPQMGEQYF
TRBV19,TRBJ1-2,CASSISSGLWGYTF
TRBV6-1,TRBJ2-1,CASRPRLAGNNEQFF
TRBV3-1,TRBJ2-7,CATGDQTYEQYF
TRBV10-2,TRBJ2-7,CASSEGQGLYEQYF
TRBV28,TRBJ1-2,CASSQGQNYGYTF
TRBV27,TRBJ1-1,CASSPDRGRNTEAFF
TRBV27,TRBJ2-5,CASSRLYQETQYF
TRBV7-8,TRBJ2-1,CASSLQLAGGQVEQFF